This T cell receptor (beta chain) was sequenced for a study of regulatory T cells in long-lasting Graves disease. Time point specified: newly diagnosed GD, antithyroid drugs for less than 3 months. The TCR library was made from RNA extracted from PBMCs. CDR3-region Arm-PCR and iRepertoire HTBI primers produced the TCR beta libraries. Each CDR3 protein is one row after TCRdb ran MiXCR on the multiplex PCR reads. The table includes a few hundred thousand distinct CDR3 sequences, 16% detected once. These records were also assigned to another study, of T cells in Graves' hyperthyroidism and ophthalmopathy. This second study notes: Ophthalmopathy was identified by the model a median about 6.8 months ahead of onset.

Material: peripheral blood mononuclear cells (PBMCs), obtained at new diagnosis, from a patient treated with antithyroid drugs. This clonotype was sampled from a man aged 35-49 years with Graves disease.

The CDR3 region is CASSSGQGARQPQHF. The CDR3 nucleotides are TGTGCCAGCAGTTCGGGACAGGGGGCGAGGCAGCCCCAGCATTTT. V is TRBV28 and J is TRBJ1-5; 12 bases agree with TRBD1. The length of the CDR3 is 15 residues. Germline-derived CDR1 and CDR2 are MDHEN and SYDVKM. V gave up 4 bases and J gave up 7 bases; unmatched junction bases: 5.